This T cell receptor (beta chain) was captured by sequencing in a study of blood T cell repertoires in COVID-19. Study-wide context: There were acute and convalescent COVID-19 samples, and they came from the United States, Italy and Spain. The cDNA or gDNA used as material had been derived from T cells, B-cell-depleted T cells, or PBMCs.

Original processing notes: Estimates of nucleated cell counts were drawn from the amplification of reference gene primers. Some clones are missing from TCRdb's copy, which holds only in-frame ones; the method was immunoSEQ multiplex PCR. That table gives V, J and clone size, and the DNA gave D and trimming. The table includes 90,000 to 100,000 clones, about nine tenths detected once. Sequencing input: peripheral blood. This sequence was found in a man aged 50-59 years with acute or convalescent COVID-19.

This CDR3 is CASSRNWGQGVSTDTQYF. The CDR3 DNA follows: TGTGCCAGCAGCCGCAATTGGGGACAGGGGGTGAGCACAGATACGCAGTATTTT. J is TRBJ2-3 and V is TRBV7-6; 11 bases match TRBD1. Germline loops: CDR1 SGHVS, CDR2 FNYEAQ. This CDR3 contains 18 residues. Germline trimming cut 5 bases from V and 0 bases from J; bases unmatched to any gene: 10.